This T cell receptor beta chain was documented in a study of blood T cell repertoires in COVID-19. Measured with immunoSEQ multiplex PCR; TCRdb has only the in-frame clones, and not every one. The table lists over 200,000 clones, about 88% of them singletons, with roughly 2% in the top ten. CDR1 DFQATT and CDR2 SNEGSKA come from the germline V gene (reference sequence). The CDR3 length is 13 residues. The V gene lost 3 bases and the J gene lost 0 bases, with 8 bases spanning the gap. The source of this sequence is a man aged 35-49 years with active or convalescent COVID-19. Sequences were obtained from peripheral blood. This chain joins TRBV20-1 and TRBJ1-2, with unresolved D. The CDR3 DNA is TGCAGTGCTAGTGACGGAGCTAACTATGGCTACACCTTC. Amino acids: CSASDGANYGYTF.